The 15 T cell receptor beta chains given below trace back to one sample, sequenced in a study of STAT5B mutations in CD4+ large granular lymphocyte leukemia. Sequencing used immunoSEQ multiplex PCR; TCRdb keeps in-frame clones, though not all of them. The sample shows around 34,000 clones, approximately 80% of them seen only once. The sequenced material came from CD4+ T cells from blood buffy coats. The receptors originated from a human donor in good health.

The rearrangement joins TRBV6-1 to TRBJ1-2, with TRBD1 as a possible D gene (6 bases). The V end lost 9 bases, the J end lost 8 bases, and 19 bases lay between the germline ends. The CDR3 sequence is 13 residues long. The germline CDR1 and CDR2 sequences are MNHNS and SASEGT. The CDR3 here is CASTGGSKGGYTF. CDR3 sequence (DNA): TGTGCCAGTACCGGGGGCAGTAAAGGGGGCTACACCTTC.

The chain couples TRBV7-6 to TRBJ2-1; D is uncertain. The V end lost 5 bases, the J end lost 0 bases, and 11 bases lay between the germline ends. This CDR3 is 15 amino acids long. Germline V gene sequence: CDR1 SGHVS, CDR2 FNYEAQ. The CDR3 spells CASSLEILSYNEQFF. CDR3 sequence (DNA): TGTGCCAGCAGCCTGGAGATACTCTCCTACAATGAGCAGTTCTTC.

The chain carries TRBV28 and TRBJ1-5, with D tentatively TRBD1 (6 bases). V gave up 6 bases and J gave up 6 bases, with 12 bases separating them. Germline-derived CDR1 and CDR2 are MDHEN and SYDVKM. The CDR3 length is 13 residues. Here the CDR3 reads CASSTGFGQPQHF. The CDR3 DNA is TGTGCCAGCAGCACAGGGTTTGGTCAGCCCCAGCATTTT.

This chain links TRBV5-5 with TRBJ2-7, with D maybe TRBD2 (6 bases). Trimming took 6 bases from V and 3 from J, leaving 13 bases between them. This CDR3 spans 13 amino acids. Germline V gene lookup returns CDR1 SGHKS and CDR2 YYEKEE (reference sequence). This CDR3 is CASTFTSSYEQYF. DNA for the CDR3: TGTGCCAGCACCTTTACTAGCAGCTACGAGCAGTACTTC.

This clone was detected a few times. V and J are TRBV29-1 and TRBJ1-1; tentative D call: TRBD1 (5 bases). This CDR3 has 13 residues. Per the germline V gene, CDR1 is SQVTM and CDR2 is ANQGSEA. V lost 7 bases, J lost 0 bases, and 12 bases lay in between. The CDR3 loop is CSGQGFLNTEAFF. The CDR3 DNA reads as TGCAGCGGTCAGGGATTCTTGAACACTGAAGCTTTCTTT.

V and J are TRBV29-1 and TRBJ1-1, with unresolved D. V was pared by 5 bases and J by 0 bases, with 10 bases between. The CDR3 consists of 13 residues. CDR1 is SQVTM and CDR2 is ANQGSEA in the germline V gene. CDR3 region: CSVRQQMNTEAFF. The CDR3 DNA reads TGCAGCGTTCGGCAGCAAATGAACACTGAAGCTTTCTTT.

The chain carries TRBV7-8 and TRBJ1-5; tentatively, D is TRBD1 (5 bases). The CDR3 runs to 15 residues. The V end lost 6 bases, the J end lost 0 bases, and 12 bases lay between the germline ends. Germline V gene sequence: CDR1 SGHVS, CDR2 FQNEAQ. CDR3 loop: CASRLGTNSNQPQHF. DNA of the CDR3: TGTGCCAGCAGGTTGGGGACGAATAGCAATCAGCCCCAGCATTTT.

The CDR3 loop is CASTPGGAGNTIYF. The CDR3 coding sequence is TGTGCCAGCACCCCGGGGGGAGCTGGAAACACCATATATTTT. The rearrangement uses TRBV28 and TRBJ1-3, with D perhaps TRBD1 (5 bases). V lost 7 bases to trimming and J lost 2 bases, with 12 bases between them. From germline, CDR1 is MDHEN and CDR2 SYDVKM. CDR3 length: 14 amino acids.

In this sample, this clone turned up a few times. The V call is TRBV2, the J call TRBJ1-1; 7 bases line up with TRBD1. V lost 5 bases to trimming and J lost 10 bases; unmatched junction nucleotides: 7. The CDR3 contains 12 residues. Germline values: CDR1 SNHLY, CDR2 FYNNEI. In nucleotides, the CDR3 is TGTGCCAGCAGTTACAGGGGATTAATAGCTTTCTTT. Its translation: CASSYRGLIAFF.

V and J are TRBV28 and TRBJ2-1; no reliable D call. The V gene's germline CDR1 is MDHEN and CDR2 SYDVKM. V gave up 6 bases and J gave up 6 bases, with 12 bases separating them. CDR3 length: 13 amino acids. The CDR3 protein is CASSTHMANEQFF. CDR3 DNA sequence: TGTGCCAGCAGCACACACATGGCCAATGAGCAGTTCTTC. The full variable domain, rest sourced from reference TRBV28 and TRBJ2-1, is DVKVTQSSRYLVKRTGEKVFLECVQDMDHENMFWYRQDPGLGLRLIYFSYDVKMKEKGDIPEGYSVSREKKERFSLILESASTNQTSMYLCASSTHMANEQFFGPGTRLTVL.

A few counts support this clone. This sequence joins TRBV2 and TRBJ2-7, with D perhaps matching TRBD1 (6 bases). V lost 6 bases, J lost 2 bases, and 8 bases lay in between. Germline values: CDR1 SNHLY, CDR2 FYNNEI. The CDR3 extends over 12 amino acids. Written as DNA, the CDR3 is TGTGCCAGCAGGGGGGACACCTACGAGCAGTACTTC. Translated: CASRGDTYEQYF.

In DNA form, the CDR3 reads TGTGCCAGCAGCTCTCTAAGGGGTCCGAACACCGGGGAGCTGTTTTTT. It encodes CASSSLRGPNTGELFF. The V and J genes are TRBV11-2 and TRBJ2-2, with D possibly TRBD1 on 5 matching bases. Trimming took 4 bases from V and 0 from J, leaving 12 bases between them. Per the germline V gene, CDR1 is SGHAT and CDR2 is FQNNGV. CDR3 length: 16 residues.

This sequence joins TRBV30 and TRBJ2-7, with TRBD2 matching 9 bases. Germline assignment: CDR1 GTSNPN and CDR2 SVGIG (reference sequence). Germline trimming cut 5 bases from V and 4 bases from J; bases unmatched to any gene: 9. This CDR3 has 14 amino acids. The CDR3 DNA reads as TGTGCCTGGGCCGGGGGTAGCGGGAGTTACGAGCAGTACTTC. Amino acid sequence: CAWAGGSGSYEQYF.

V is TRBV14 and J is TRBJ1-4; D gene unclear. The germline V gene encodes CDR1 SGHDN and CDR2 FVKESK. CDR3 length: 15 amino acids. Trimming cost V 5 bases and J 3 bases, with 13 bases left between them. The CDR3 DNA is TGTGCCAGCAGCGCCCAAATTGGGTCTAATGAAAAACTGTTTTTT. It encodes CASSAQIGSNEKLFF.

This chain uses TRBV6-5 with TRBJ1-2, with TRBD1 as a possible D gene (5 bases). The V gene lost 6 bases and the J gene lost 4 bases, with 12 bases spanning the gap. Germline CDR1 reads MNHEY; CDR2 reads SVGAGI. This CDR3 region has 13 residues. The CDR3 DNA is TGTGCCAGCAGGGGGACGGGGGGCTATGGCTACACCTTC. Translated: CASRGTGGYGYTF.